One sample yielded the 18 T cell receptor delta chains listed below, sequenced in a study of gamma-delta chains in newborns, infants, children. TCRdb fed the reads into CATT to redo clone calling. This sample has 5,000 to 7,000 delta-chain clones; roughly 2.7% occur once, and the top ten carry less than 20%. The sequencing input was blood. These receptors were obtained from a child who was a newborn, infant or young child, either healthy, febrile or measles-vaccinated (not recorded which).

In this sample, this clone is medium-sized. This specimen includes other DNA sequences encoding the same CDR3. The V and J genes are TRDV2 and TRDJ3, with 11 nucleotides matching TRDD3. Germline V gene lookup returns CDR1 GEAIGNYY and CDR2 EKD. After removal of 1 base from V and 0 bases from J, the junction contained 4 bases not matched to a gene. There are 19 residues in the CDR3. The CDR3 sequence is CACDTGGYESSWDTRQMFF. The CDR3 DNA follows: TGTGCCTGTGACACTGGGGGATACGAAAGCTCCTGGGACACCCGACAGATGTTTTTC.

Only a few counts were recorded for this clone. The chain couples TRDV2 to TRDJ2; 12 bases are shared with TRDD3. The ends lost 3 bases at V and 0 bases at J; junction bases unmatched: 13. CDR1 and CDR2 (germline): GEAIGNYY, EKD. This CDR3 spans 20 amino acids. The CDR3 bases are TGTGCCTGTGACCCCCCGCTGGGGGATACGCGGGAAGCTTTGACAGCACAACTCTTCTTT. Residues: CACDPPLGDTREALTAQLFF.

This clone has only a few counts. One base away lies a much larger clone, so this may be a sequencing read error. This specimen includes other DNA sequences encoding the same CDR3. The genes are TRDV2 and TRDJ3; TRDD3 agrees at 8 bases. The CDR3 is 19 amino acids. Germline V gene lookup returns CDR1 GEAIGNYY and CDR2 EKD. CDR3 amino acids: CACDTWGIQSSWDTRQMFF. Here the CDR3 DNA reads TGTGCCTGTGACACCTGGGGGATTCAAAGCTCCTGGGACACCCGACAAATGTTTTTC.

This clone is medium-sized (0.01 to 0.1%) within its sample. This chain links TRDV2 with TRDJ3; 7 bases are a match to TRDD3. V gave up 3 bases and J gave up 2 bases; unmatched junction bases: 9. The CDR3 contains 18 residues. Germline lookup yields CDR1 GEAIGNYY and CDR2 EKD. The CDR3 here is CACDYWGPPPWDTRQMFF. The CDR3 bases are TGTGCCTGTGACTACTGGGGTCCCCCCCCCTGGGACACCCGACAGATGTTTTTC.

By proportion, this clone is medium-sized. In the same sample, other DNA sequences code for this CDR3. V and J are TRDV2 and TRDJ3, with TRDD3 matching 9 bases. This CDR3 is built from 18 residues. The J segment lost 0 bases and the V segment lost 1 base, leaving 3 bases of the junction unmatched. From germline, CDR1 is GEAIGNYY and CDR2 EKD. CDR3 amino acids: CACDTLGESSWDTRQMFF. In DNA, the CDR3 is TGTGCCTGTGACACACTGGGGGAGAGCTCCTGGGACACCCGACAGATGTTTTTC.

In the case of this clone: It is likely a read error: a sequence one base away is far more abundant. The CDR3 region has the DNA TGTGCCTGTGACACCTGGGGGAACTCCTGGGACACCCGACAGATGTTTTTC. Encoded protein: CACDTWGNSWDTRQMFF. The rearrangement links TRDV2 to TRDJ3; 7 nucleotides line up with TRDD3. Trimming took 0 bases from V and 0 from J; bases not matched to a gene: 1. Germline CDR1 GEAIGNYY, CDR2 EKD. The CDR3 runs 17 residues.

This clone counts as medium-sized. The rearrangement joins TRDV2 to TRDJ3; D possibly corresponds to TRDD3 (6 bases). Germline V gives CDR1 GEAIGNYY, CDR2 EKD. Deletions cut 0 bases from V and 3 bases from J, with 14 bases between. The CDR3 extends over 18 amino acids. The CDR3 region is CACDTGGYLDWDTRQMFF. As DNA, the CDR3 is TGTGCCTGTGACACCGGAGGATACTTGGACTGGGACACCCGACAGATGTTTTTC.

This chain joins TRDV2 and TRDJ3, with 13 bases lining up with TRDD3. The V segment lost 0 bases and the J segment 0 bases; nucleotides outside the gene matches: 10. CDR1 GEAIGNYY and CDR2 EKD come from the germline V gene. The CDR3 is made up of 22 amino acids. The chain's CDR3 is CACDTLGSTGGYGSWDTRQMFF. CDR3 bases: TGTGCCTGTGACACCTTGGGCAGTACTGGGGGATACGGCTCCTGGGACACCCGACAGATGTTTTTC.

This clone showed up just a few times. Its ends do not fully match the called genes, so a read error is possible. The chain joins TRDV2 to TRDJ3, with TRDD3 matching 13 bases. Per the germline V gene, CDR1 is GEAIGNYY and CDR2 is EKD. This CDR3 comprises 20 residues. The CDR3 here is CACDVLGDTLSSWGTRQMFF. DNA of the CDR3: TGTGCCTGTGACGTACTGGGGGATACGCTAAGCTCCTGGGGCACCCGACAGATGTTTTTC.

This clone has more than one count but fewer than ten. A far larger clone differs by one base, so this is likely a read error. The rearrangement joins TRDV2 to TRDJ2; D uncertain. Between the trimmed V and J ends, which lost 0 bases and 4 bases, there was a span of 5 bases. The CDR3 spans 13 residues. CDR1 is GEAIGNYY, CDR2 EKD, per germline. CDR3: CACDTRGTAQLFF. The CDR3 region has the DNA TGTGCCTGTGACACCCGGGGGACAGCACAACTCTTCTTT.

By share, this clone counts as medium-sized. The chain is built from TRDV2 and TRDJ2; 11 bases line up with TRDD3. This CDR3 is 16 amino acids long. Per the germline V gene, CDR1 is GEAIGNYY and CDR2 is EKD. Germline trimming cut 3 bases from V and 0 bases from J; bases unmatched to any gene: 2. The CDR3 reads CACDLLGDTLTAQLFF. The CDR3 region has the DNA TGTGCCTGTGACCTACTGGGGGATACTTTGACAGCACAACTCTTCTTT.

This clone was counted a few times. This chain uses TRDV2 with TRDJ1, with 10 positions matching TRDD3. CDR3 length: 15 residues. Per germline, CDR1 GEAIGNYY and CDR2 EKD. The ends lost 0 bases at V and 8 bases at J; junction bases unmatched: 8. The CDR3, as DNA: TGTGCCTGTGACACCGCTGGGGGATATAGGGGGAAACTCATCTTT. Its protein is CACDTAGGYRGKLIF.

This clone was seen a handful of times. This sequence may be a read error, since a much larger clone differs from it by one base. This CDR3 is also generated by other DNA sequences in the sample. The chain recombines TRDV2 with TRDJ3, with TRDD3 matching 10 bases. J lost 0 bases, V lost 0 bases, and 4 bases had no gene match. Germline assignment: CDR1 GEAIGNYY and CDR2 EKD. The CDR3 is 19 amino acids. The CDR3 nucleotides are TGTGCCTGTGACACCTGGGGGATACCCAGCTCCTGGGACACCCGACAGATGTTTTTC. The encoded protein is CACDTWGIPSSWDTRQMFF.

This clone was seen more than once but under ten times. This chain connects TRDV2 to TRDJ3; weak D call: TRDD3 (6 bases). Germline CDR1 is GEAIGNYY and CDR2 is EKD. Trimming removed 0 bases at V and 0 bases at J, with 11 bases between. CDR3 size: 18 residues. The CDR3 loop is CACDTWGPISWDTRQMFF. The CDR3 DNA reads TGTGCCTGTGACACCTGGGGGCCAATCTCCTGGGACACCCGACAGATGTTTTTC.

This clone rates as medium-sized. This chain uses TRDV2 with TRDJ1, with TRDD3 matching over 12 bases. Germline matching of the DNA provided the J gene here, since TCRdb leaves it blank. This CDR3 spans 18 amino acids. The V and J ends lost 0 bases and 5 bases, in that order; junction bases with no gene match: 12. Germline assignment: CDR1 GEAIGNYY and CDR2 EKD. CDR3 loop: CACDTLRTGGYRRDKLIF. In DNA, the CDR3 is TGTGCCTGTGACACCCTTCGTACTGGGGGATACCGGCGGGATAAACTCATCTTT.

This clone is medium-sized in the sample. Other DNA sequences of this sample code for an identical CDR3. The chain recombines TRDV2 with TRDJ1, with 9 bases lining up with TRDD3. Trimming at V came to 2 bases and at J to 3 bases, leaving 3 bases not matched to a gene. This CDR3 contains 14 residues. Looked up from germline, CDR1 is GEAIGNYY and CDR2 is EKD. Written as DNA, the CDR3 is TGTGCCTGTGACAAGTGGGGATACGCCGATAAACTCATCTTT. Amino acids: CACDKWGYADKLIF.

This clone rates as medium-sized. A read error is likely here: a far larger clone is one base away. CDR3 coding DNA: TGTGCCTGTGACACCCGGGGGATGACAGCACAACTCTTCTTT. It translates to CACDTRGMTAQLFF. The chain uses TRDV2 and TRDJ2; TRDD3 might be the D (6 bases). This CDR3 is 14 amino acids long. Germline lookup yields CDR1 GEAIGNYY and CDR2 EKD. Trimming took 0 bases from V and 3 from J, leaving 7 bases between them.

As to this clone: For this DNA, TCRdb reports the protein of a much larger clone, which diverges at residue 10, most likely from a read error; the protein presented here is translated directly from the DNA. This chain connects TRDV2 to TRDJ2; 8 nucleotides align to TRDD3. Germline CDR1 and CDR2: GEAIGNYY and EKD. This CDR3 comprises 14 residues. CDR3 loop: CACDTWGMTTQLFF. Here the CDR3 DNA reads TGTGCCTGTGACACCTGGGGGATGACAACACAACTCTTCTTT.